This T cell receptor beta chain was retrieved from a study of blood T cell repertoires in COVID-19. TCRdb keeps only in-frame clones here, not all; method: immunoSEQ multiplex PCR. The data contain 72,000 or so clones, approximately 78% of them seen just once; the ten biggest clones take up 9.2%. CDR3 length: 14 residues. The germline V and J ends were trimmed by 7 bases and 2 bases, with 13 bases remaining between them. Germline V gives CDR1 SGHAT, CDR2 FQDESV (reference sequence). This chain links TRBV11-1 with TRBJ2-3; tentative D call: TRBD2 (6 bases). This receptor was taken from a human donor in a cohort sampled during active COVID-19. The sequencing input was peripheral blood. CDR3 protein: CASTPRGNTDTQYF. CDR3 DNA: TGTGCCAGCACCCCCCGGGGGAACACAGATACGCAGTATTTT.